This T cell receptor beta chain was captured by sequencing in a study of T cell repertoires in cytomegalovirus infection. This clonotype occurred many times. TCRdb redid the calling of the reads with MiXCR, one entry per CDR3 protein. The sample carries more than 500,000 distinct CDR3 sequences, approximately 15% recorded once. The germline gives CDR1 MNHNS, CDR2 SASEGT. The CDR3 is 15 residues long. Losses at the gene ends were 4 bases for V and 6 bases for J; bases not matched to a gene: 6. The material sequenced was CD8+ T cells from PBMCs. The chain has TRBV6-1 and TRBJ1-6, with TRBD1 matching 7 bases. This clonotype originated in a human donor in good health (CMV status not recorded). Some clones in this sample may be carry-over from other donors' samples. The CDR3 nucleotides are TGTGCCAGCAGTGGGGCGGGACAGACTAATTCACCCCTCCACTTT. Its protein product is CASSGAGQTNSPLHF.